This section outlines one T cell receptor beta chain sequence together with its context. From the reads, TCRdb called clonotypes with MiXCR, one entry per CDR3 protein. This table holds about 490,000 distinct CDR3 sequences, 10% to 12% found once. The sample is drawn from a study of T cell repertoires in cytomegalovirus infection. Germline trimming cut 1 base from V and 2 bases from J; bases unmatched to any gene: 14. Germline CDR1 is SGHDN and CDR2 is FVKESK. This CDR3 has 19 amino acids. This chain joins TRBV14 and TRBJ2-7, with 10 positions matching TRBD2. The TCR originated in a human donor in good health (CMV status not recorded). Some clones in this sample may be carry-over from other donors' samples. The source material was PBMCs. This CDR3 is CASSQGFLAGASFPYEQYF. The CDR3 DNA reads TGTGCCAGCAGCCAAGGTTTCCTAGCGGGAGCATCATTTCCCTACGAGCAGTACTTC. The full variable domain, rest sourced from reference TRBV14 and TRBJ2-7, is EAGVTQFPSHSVIEKGQTVTLRCDPISGHDNLYWYRRVMGKEIKFLLHFVKESKQDESGMPNNRFLAERTGGTYSTLKVQPAELEDSGVYFCASSQGFLAGASFPYEQYFGPGTRLTVT.